This entry lists 16 T cell receptor beta chains sequenced from one sample in a study of cytomegalovirus exposure and HLA in healthy donors. The PCR made use of 60 Vbeta and 13 Jbeta primers. The table came from immunoSEQ multiplex PCR; TCRdb's copy has only in-frame clones and leaves some out. The repertoire holds about 100,000 clones, with around 76% as singletons. The sequencing sample was made of PBMCs. The receptors originated from a man between 18 and 29 years old in good health and CMV-seronegative.

The chain carries TRBV6-1 and TRBJ2-2, with D maybe TRBD1 (5 bases). This CDR3 has 15 residues. Germline CDR1 is MNHNS and CDR2 is SASEGT. Trimming took 0 bases from V and 2 from J, leaving 7 bases between them. The CDR3 sequence is CASSEAGLNTGELFF. The CDR3 DNA reads TGTGCCAGCAGTGAAGCGGGGCTCAACACCGGGGAGCTGTTTTTT.

The V gene is TRBV5-1, the J gene TRBJ2-7; D is possibly TRBD1 (5 bases). This CDR3 spans 13 amino acids. Trimming took off 1 base at V and 7 bases at J, with 12 bases between the two ends. The V gene's germline CDR1 is SGHRS and CDR2 YFSETQ. The chain's CDR3 is CASSLWAGHEQYF. DNA for the CDR3: TGCGCCAGCAGCTTGTGGGCAGGACATGAGCAGTACTTC. Supplemented by reference TRBV5-1 and TRBJ2-7, the full variable domain reads KAGVTQTPRYLIKTRGQQVTLSCSPISGHRSVSWYQQTPGQGLQFLFEYFSETQRNKGNFPGRFSGRQFSNSRSEMNVSTLELGDSALYLCASSLWAGHEQYFGPGTRLTVT.

CDR3 sequence reads: CASSLSPGNLETQYF. The CDR3 nucleotides read TGTGCCAGCAGCTTATCCCCGGGGAACTTGGAGACCCAGTACTTC. The V and J genes are TRBV11-2 and TRBJ2-5; possibly TRBD2 for D (5 bases). The CDR3 sequence is 15 residues long. Germline-derived CDR1 and CDR2 are SGHAT and FQNNGV. V was shortened by 2 bases and J by 5 bases, with 15 bases between the two germline ends. Full variable domain (missing parts from reference TRBV11-2 and TRBJ2-5): EAGVAQSPRYKIIEKRQSVAFWCNPISGHATLYWYQQILGQGPKLLIQFQNNGVVDDSQLPKDRFSAERLKGVDSTLKIQPAKLEDSAVYLCASSLSPGNLETQYFGPGTRLLVL.

As for this clone: Other DNA sequences in this sample translate to the same CDR3. DNA of the CDR3: TGTGCCAGCAGCCCCGCGGGTACTGAAGCTTTCTTT. It is translated as CASSPAGTEAFF. The chain has TRBV13 and TRBJ1-1, with D hard to call. The CDR3 has 12 residues. Germline assignment: CDR1 PRHDT and CDR2 FYEKMQ (reference sequence). With 5 bases removed from V and 5 bases from J, the gap between germline ends came to 9 bases.

The chain recombines TRBV6-6 with TRBJ2-3; 10 bases match TRBD2. The germline V gene encodes CDR1 MNHNY and CDR2 SVGAGI (reference sequence). J was trimmed by 4 bases and V by 2 bases; bases with no gene match: 0. This CDR3 has 14 residues. The CDR3 nucleotides are TGTGCCAGCAGTTACGGGACTAGCGCAGATACGCAGTATTTT. Its translation: CASSYGTSADTQYF.

The sample holds a few counts of this clone. V and J are TRBV9 and TRBJ2-2; tentative D call: TRBD2 (6 bases). The V gene lost 0 bases and the J gene lost 6 bases, with 12 bases spanning the gap. Looked up from germline, CDR1 is SGDLS and CDR2 is YYNGEE. The CDR3 has 15 residues. The CDR3 DNA follows: TGTGCCAGCAGCGTAGAGCCCCAGCGGGCCGGGGAGCTGTTTTTT. This encodes CASSVEPQRAGELFF.

This sequence joins TRBV2 and TRBJ1-5, with 8 positions matching TRBD1. CDR3 length equals 12 residues. V was pared by 6 bases and J by 6 bases, with 1 base of the junction left unmatched. Per germline, CDR1 SNHLY and CDR2 FYNNEI. DNA for the CDR3: TGTGCCAGCAGCGACAGGGGTCAGCCCCAGCATTTT. Its translation is CASSDRGQPQHF.

The rearrangement joins TRBV4-2 to TRBJ2-3; 10 bases agree with TRBD2. The trim removed 6 bases at V and 3 bases at J, leaving 9 bases unmatched. CDR1 and CDR2 (germline): LGHNA, YNFKEQ. The CDR3 contains 16 residues. The CDR3 is CASRARLAGATDTQYF. CDR3 nucleotides: TGTGCCAGCAGGGCGAGGCTAGCGGGGGCGACAGATACGCAGTATTTT.

The V and J genes are TRBV9 and TRBJ2-3, with 7 bases identical to TRBD2. The CDR3 consists of 16 residues. V gave up 4 bases and J gave up 2 bases; unmatched junction bases: 10. Germline-derived CDR1 and CDR2 are SGDLS and YYNGEE. This CDR3 reads CASSPGASGHTDTQYF. The CDR3 DNA follows: TGTGCCAGCAGCCCCGGGGCTAGCGGTCACACAGATACGCAGTATTTT. Based on the CDR3 plus reference TRBV9 and TRBJ2-3, the full variable domain is DSGVTQTPKHLITATGQRVTLRCSPRSGDLSVYWYQQSLDQGLQFLIQYYNGEERAKGNILERFSAQQFPDLHSELNLSSLELGDSALYFCASSPGASGHTDTQYFGPGTRLTVL.

The rearrangement joins TRBV18 to TRBJ1-1, with D possibly TRBD1 on 6 matching bases. The CDR3 runs to 15 residues. V lost 3 bases and J 3 bases, leaving 14 bases between the germline ends. Germline V gene sequence: CDR1 KGHSH, CDR2 LQKENI. The CDR3 region is CASSPADKGDTEAFF. The CDR3 coding sequence is TGTGCCAGCTCACCCGCGGACAAGGGGGACACTGAAGCTTTCTTT.

The V call is TRBV5-5, the J call TRBJ1-2, with a tentative D call TRBD1 (5 bases). V dropped 0 bases and J dropped 2 bases, with 14 bases sitting between them. Germline CDR1 reads SGHKS; CDR2 reads YYEKEE (reference sequence). This CDR3 is built from 16 residues. This CDR3 reads CASSLVAGRGNYGYTF. For the CDR3, the DNA is TGTGCCAGCAGCTTGGTAGCAGGGCGAGGCAACTATGGCTACACCTTC.

V gene TRBV19 combines with J gene TRBJ1-2, with D unclear. V was trimmed by 7 bases and J by 4 bases, leaving 19 bases between them. CDR3 length: 15 residues. In germline, CDR1 is LNHDA, CDR2 SQIVND (reference sequence). The CDR3 is CASISVFGIAYGYTF. The CDR3 DNA is TGTGCCAGTATAAGTGTCTTCGGGATCGCCTATGGCTACACCTTC.

V and J are TRBV23-1 and TRBJ2-5; 7 bases align to TRBD2. TRBV23-1 is an ORF; its function is uncertain. The CDR3 has 15 amino acids. V lost 2 bases, J lost 2 bases, and 5 bases stayed unmatched. CDR3 amino acids: CASSQPLAEQETQYF. The DNA of the CDR3 is TGCGCCAGCAGTCAACCTCTAGCGGAGCAAGAGACCCAGTACTTC.

The chain uses TRBV5-1 and TRBJ2-3; 10 bases map to TRBD2. The CDR3 runs 16 residues. With 4 bases clipped from V and 2 bases from J, the junction kept 7 bases outside the gene matches. Per germline, CDR1 SGHRS and CDR2 YFSETQ. The CDR3: CASSTLLAGATDTQYF. CDR3 bases: TGCGCCAGCAGCACCTTGCTAGCGGGGGCCACAGATACGCAGTATTTT.

The V gene is TRBV7-3, the J gene TRBJ2-3; 7 bases are shared with TRBD1. J lost 2 bases, V lost 4 bases, and 9 bases had no gene match. CDR1 and CDR2 from the germline V gene are SGHTA and FQGTGA. The CDR3 consists of 16 residues. The CDR3 DNA reads as TGTGCCAGCAGCTCCGCGGCCGGGACAGCCACAGATACGCAGTATTTT. It codes for CASSSAAGTATDTQYF.

This clone was observed once. The chain combines TRBV5-1 with TRBJ2-7, with a possible D match to TRBD1 (6 bases). This CDR3 has 14 residues. Germline loops: CDR1 SGHRS, CDR2 YFSETQ. Trimming removed 0 bases at V and 5 bases at J, with 12 bases between. The CDR3: CASSLVQGPDEQYF. The DNA for the CDR3 is TGCGCCAGCAGCTTGGTCCAGGGGCCTGACGAGCAGTACTTC. The complete variable domain, with remaining parts taken from reference TRBV5-1 and TRBJ2-7, reads KAGVTQTPRYLIKTRGQQVTLSCSPISGHRSVSWYQQTPGQGLQFLFEYFSETQRNKGNFPGRFSGRQFSNSRSEMNVSTLELGDSALYLCASSLVQGPDEQYFGPGTRLTVT.